The rows below give T cell receptor beta chains drawn from one sample of a study of cytomegalovirus exposure and HLA in healthy donors. Repertoires were generated with immunoSEQ multiplex PCR, while TCRdb's copy carries only in-frame clones and drops some. The sample has tens of thousands of clones. The sequenced material came from PBMCs. All receptors derive from a female donor in good health and CMV-seronegative. Both conserved end residues are part of each CDR3. Each record gives: J gene, V gene, D gene, CDR3 DNA, CDR3 protein. D genes are given only for firm matches.

>TRBJ2-7|TRBV5-1|TRBD2
TGCGCCAGCAGCCTGGGGACTAGCGGGAGCTCCTACGAGCAGTACTTC
CASSLGTSGSSYEQYF
>TRBJ2-3|TRBV13|TRBD2
TGTGCCAGCAGCTACCAAGGCCGAACCGCGGGGGGCGTCCTCACAGATACGCAGTATTTT
CASSYQGRTAGGVLTDTQYF
>TRBJ1-5|TRBV29-1|-
TGCAGCGTTGTCGTCGGCAGGGATCAGCCCCAGCATTTT
CSVVVGRDQPQHF
>TRBJ2-7|TRBV15|-
TGTGCCACCAGCAGAGACGAGGGCAGGGACAACGAGCAGTACTTC
CATSRDEGRDNEQYF
>TRBJ2-7|TRBV5-1|-
TGCGCCAGCAGCTTGGTGCAGGATCGCGAGCAGTACTTC
CASSLVQDREQYF
>TRBJ2-5|TRBV29-1|-
TGCAGCGTTAGAGCGGATTCGGAGACCCAGTACTTC
CSVRADSETQYF
>TRBJ1-1|TRBV5-1|-
TGCGCCAGCAGCCTCTCTGAGGTAGACGGTGAAGCTTTCTTT
CASSLSEVDGEAFF
>TRBJ1-1|TRBV2|TRBD1
TGTGCCATAAAACGAGACAGGGGGTCTACTGAAGCTTTCTTT
CAIKRDRGSTEAFF
>TRBJ1-4|TRBV30|-
TGTGCCTGGAGTGTGGAGGGGTTTAGTGAAAAACTGTTTTTT
CAWSVEGFSEKLFF
>TRBJ2-5|TRBV6-5|TRBD1
TGTGCCAGCAGTTACGGGACAGGGGAAGAGACCCAGTACTTC
CASSYGTGEETQYF
>TRBJ2-5|TRBV6-1|TRBD1
TGTGCCAGCAGTGAAGAAAGACAGGGGGCTAGTCAGACCCAGTACTTC
CASSEERQGASQTQYF
>TRBJ1-1|TRBV9|-
TGTGCCAGCAGCGTTGGACAGATGAACACTGAAGCTTTCTTT
CASSVGQMNTEAFF
>TRBJ2-1|TRBV13|TRBD2
TGTGCCAGCAGCTGGACTAGCGGATCCTCTTATAACTCCTACAATGAGCAGTTCTTC
CASSWTSGSSYNSYNEQFF
>TRBJ1-2|TRBV11-3|-
TGTGCCAGCAGACCCAGGGGAGGGGAAGGCTACACCTTC
CASRPRGGEGYTF